This entry features one TCR beta chain sequence. Its antigen is not identified. The data originate from a study of post-analysis software for immune sequencing data. Overall study: Disease trajectories encompassed relapsing-remitting, secondary progressive and progressive-relapsing multiple sclerosis. Study conclusions and caveats: Diversity measured as normalized Chao1 was significantly lower in multiple sclerosis patients than in controls. There were a handful of TRBV segments more frequent in patients than controls, and TRBV5-6, TRBV5-1 and TRBV20-1 were among them. Same-batch samples co-clustered strongly by F measure.

V lost 2 bases and J lost 2, with 6 bases in between. The CDR3 has 13 amino acids. The authors incorporated unique molecular identifiers into the TCR beta cDNA libraries. T cells numbering about 0.85 to 11 million yielded cDNA molecules that totaled about 500,000. Using its own MiXCR run on the PCR reads, TCRdb lists one record per CDR3 protein. The table shows 550,000 to 700,000 distinct CDR3 sequences, with about 40% occurring only once. This clonotype was sampled from a girl aged 5-17 years with multiple sclerosis. The material sequenced was blood. The rearrangement joins TRBV12-3 or TRBV12-4 to TRBJ1-2; D unresolved. The CDR3 bases are TGTGCCAGCAGTTTACGAGAGAACTATGGCTACACCTTC. Translation gives CASSLRENYGYTF.